This T cell receptor beta chain was retrieved from a study of blood T cell repertoires in COVID-19. Some clones are missing from TCRdb's copy, which holds only in-frame ones; the method was immunoSEQ multiplex PCR. The sample yields around 46,000 clones, approximately 85% seen once. There are 15 residues in the CDR3. With V trimmed by 5 bases and J by 6 bases, 13 bases remained unmatched. Germline-derived CDR1 and CDR2 are MDHEN and SYDVKM. This clone was counted a single time. The sequenced material came from peripheral blood. This chain joins TRBV28 and TRBJ2-7; 7 nucleotides agree with TRBD2. The clonotype was recovered from a human donor in a cohort sampled during active COVID-19. The donor label of this sample is uncertain. The CDR3 protein is CASSILKRGGGEQYF. The CDR3 nucleotides read TGTGCCAGCAGTATCTTAAAGCGGGGTGGGGGCGAGCAGTACTTC.